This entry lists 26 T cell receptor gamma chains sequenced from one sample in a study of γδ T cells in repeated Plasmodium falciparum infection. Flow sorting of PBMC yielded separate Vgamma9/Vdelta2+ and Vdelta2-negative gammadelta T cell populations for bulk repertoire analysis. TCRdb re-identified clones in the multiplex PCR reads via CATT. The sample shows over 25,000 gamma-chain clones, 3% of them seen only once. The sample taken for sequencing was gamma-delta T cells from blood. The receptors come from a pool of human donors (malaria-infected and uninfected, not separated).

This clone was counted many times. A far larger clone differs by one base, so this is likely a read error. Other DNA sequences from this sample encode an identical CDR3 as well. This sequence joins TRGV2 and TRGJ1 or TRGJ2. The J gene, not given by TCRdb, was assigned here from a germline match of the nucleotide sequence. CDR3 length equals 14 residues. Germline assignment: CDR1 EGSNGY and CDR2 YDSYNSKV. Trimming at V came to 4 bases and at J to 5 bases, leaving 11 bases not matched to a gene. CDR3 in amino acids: CATWDGLTHYKKLF. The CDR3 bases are TGTGCCACCTGGGATGGATTAACGCATTATAAGAAACTCTTT.

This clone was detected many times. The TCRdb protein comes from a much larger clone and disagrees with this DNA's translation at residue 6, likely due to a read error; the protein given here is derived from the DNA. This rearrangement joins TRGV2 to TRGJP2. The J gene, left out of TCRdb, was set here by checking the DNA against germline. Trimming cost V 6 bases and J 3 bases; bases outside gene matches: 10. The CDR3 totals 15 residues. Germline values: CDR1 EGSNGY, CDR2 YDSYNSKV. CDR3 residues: CATWTSVRSDWIKTF. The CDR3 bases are TGTGCCACCTGGACATCTGTTCGTAGTGATTGGATCAAGACGTTT.

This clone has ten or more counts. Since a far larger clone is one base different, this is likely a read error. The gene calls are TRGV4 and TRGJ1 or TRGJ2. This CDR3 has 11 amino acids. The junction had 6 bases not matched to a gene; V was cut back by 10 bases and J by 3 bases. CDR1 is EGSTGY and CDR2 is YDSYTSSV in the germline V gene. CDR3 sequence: CATSLYYKKLF. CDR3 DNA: TGTGCCACATCCCTTTATTATAAGAAACTCTTT.

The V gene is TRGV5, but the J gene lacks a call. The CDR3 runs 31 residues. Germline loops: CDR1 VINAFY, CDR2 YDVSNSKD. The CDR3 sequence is CATWTRNYYKKLLAVEQHLLSQVSIGRIQHF. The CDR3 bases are TGTGCCACCTGGACCAGGAATTATTATAAGAAACTCTTGGCAGTGGAACAACACTTGTTGTCACAGGTAAGTATCGGAAGAATACAACATTTC.

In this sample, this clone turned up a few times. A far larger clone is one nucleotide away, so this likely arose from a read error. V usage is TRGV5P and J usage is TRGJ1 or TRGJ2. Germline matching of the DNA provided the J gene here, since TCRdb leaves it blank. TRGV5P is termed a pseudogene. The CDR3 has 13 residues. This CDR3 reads CATWGTLCYKKLF. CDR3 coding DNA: TGCGCCACCTGGGGCACCCTTTGCTATAAGAAACTCTTT.

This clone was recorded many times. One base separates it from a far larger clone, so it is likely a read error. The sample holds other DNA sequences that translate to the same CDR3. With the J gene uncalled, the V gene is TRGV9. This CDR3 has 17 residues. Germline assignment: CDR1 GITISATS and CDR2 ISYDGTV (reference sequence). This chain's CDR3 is CALWEVNPELGKKIKVF. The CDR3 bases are TGTGCCTTGTGGGAGGTGAATCCTGAGTTGGGCAAAAAAATCAAGGTATTC.

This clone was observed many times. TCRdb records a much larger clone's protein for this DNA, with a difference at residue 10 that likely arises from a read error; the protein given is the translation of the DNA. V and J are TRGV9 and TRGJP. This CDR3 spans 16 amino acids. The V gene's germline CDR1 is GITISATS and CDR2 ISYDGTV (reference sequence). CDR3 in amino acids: CALWKGQELSKKIKVF. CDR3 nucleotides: TGTGCCTTGTGGAAAGGTCAAGAGTTGAGCAAAAAAATCAAGGTATTT.

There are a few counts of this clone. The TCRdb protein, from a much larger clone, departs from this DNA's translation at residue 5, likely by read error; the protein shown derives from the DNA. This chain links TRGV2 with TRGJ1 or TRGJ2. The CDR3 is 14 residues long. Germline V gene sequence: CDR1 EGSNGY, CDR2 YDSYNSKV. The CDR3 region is CATWGGPFHYKKLF. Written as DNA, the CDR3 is TGTGCCACCTGGGGCGGGCCTTTTCATTATAAGAAACTCTTT.

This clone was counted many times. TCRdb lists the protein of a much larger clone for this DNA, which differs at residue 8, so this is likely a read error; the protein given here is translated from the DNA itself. The CDR3 loop reads CALWEFHITGWFKIF. CDR3 bases: TGTGCCTTGTGGGAGTTCCATATCACTGGTTGGTTCAAGATATTT. V gene TRGV9 combines with J gene TRGJP1. This CDR3 spans 15 amino acids. Per germline, CDR1 GITISATS and CDR2 ISYDGTV (reference sequence). After removal of 3 bases from V and 4 bases from J, the junction contained 8 bases not matched to a gene.

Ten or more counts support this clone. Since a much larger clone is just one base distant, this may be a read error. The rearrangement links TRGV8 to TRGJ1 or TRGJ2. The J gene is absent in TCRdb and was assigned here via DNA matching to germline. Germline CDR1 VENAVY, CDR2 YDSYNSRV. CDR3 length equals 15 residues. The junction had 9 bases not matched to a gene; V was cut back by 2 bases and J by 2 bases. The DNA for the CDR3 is TGTGCCACCTGGGATAAGGAGCCGGATTATTATAAGAAACTCTTT. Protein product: CATWDKEPDYYKKLF.

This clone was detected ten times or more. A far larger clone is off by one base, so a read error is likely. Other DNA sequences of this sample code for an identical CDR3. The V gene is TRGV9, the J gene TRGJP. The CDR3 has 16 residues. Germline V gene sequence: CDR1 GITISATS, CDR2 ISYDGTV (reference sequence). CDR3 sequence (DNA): TGTGCCTTGTGGGAGCTCCAAGAGTTGGGCAAAAAGATCAAGGTATTT. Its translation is CALWELQELGKKIKVF.

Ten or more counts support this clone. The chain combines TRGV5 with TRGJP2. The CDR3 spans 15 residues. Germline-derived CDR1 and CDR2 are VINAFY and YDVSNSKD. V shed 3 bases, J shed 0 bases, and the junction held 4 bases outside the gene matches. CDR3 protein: CATWDRHSSDWIKTF. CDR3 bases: TGTGCCACCTGGGACCGGCATAGTAGTGATTGGATCAAGACGTTT.

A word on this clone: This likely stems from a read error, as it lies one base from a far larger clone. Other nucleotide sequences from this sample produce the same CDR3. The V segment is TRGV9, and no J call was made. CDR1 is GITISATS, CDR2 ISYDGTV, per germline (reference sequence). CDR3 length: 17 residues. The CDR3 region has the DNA TGTGCCTTGTGGGAGGGGATGCAAGAGTTGGGCAAAAAAATTAAGGTATTT. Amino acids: CALWEGMQELGKKIKVF.

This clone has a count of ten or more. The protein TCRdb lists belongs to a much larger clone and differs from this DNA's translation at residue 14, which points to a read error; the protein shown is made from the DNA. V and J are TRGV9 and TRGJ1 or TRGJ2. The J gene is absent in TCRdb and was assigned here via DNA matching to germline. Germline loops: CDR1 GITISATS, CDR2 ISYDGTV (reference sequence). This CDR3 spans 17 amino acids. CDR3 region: CALWEPTTPWNYYEKLF. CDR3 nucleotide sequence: TGTGCCTTGTGGGAGCCAACAACCCCCTGGAATTATTATGAGAAACTCTTT.

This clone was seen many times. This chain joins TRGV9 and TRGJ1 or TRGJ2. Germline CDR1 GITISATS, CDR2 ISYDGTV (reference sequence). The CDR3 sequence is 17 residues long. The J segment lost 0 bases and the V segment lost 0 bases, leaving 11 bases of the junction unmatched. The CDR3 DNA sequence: TGTGCCTTGTGGGAGGTGAAAACTCCGACGAATTATTATAAGAAACTCTTT. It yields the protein CALWEVKTPTNYYKKLF.

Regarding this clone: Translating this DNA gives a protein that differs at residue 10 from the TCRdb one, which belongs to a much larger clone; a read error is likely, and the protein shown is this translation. The CDR3 coding sequence is TGTGCCACCTGGGATGCAGTTTCCGGTTGTAAGAAACTCTTT. This encodes CATWDAVSGCKKLF. The chain couples TRGV4 to TRGJ1 or TRGJ2. Unmatched junction bases numbered 13, after V lost 2 bases and J lost 9 bases. The CDR3 has 14 amino acids. Germline CDR1 reads EGSTGY; CDR2 reads YDSYTSSV.

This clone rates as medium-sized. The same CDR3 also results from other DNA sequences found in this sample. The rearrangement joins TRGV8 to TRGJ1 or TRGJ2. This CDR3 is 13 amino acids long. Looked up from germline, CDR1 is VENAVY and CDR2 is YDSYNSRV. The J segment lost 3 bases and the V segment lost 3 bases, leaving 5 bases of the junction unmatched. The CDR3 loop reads CATWDFSYYKKLF. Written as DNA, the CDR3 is TGTGCCACCTGGGATTTCTCTTATTATAAGAAACTCTTT.

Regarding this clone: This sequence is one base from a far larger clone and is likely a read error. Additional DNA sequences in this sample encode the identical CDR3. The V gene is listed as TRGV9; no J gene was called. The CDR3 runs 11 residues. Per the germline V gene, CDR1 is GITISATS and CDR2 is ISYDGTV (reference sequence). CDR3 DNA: TGTGCCTTGTGGGTCCGGTATAAGAAGCTCTTT. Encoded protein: CALWVRYKKLF.

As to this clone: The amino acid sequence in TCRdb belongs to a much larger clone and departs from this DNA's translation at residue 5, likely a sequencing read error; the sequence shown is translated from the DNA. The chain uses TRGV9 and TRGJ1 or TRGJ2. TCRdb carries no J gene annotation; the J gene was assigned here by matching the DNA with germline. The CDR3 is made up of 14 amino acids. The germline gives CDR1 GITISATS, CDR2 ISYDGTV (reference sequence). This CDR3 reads CALWGVLWYYKKLF. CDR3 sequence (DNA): TGTGCCTTGTGGGGGGTGCTCTGGTATTATAAGAAACTCTTT.

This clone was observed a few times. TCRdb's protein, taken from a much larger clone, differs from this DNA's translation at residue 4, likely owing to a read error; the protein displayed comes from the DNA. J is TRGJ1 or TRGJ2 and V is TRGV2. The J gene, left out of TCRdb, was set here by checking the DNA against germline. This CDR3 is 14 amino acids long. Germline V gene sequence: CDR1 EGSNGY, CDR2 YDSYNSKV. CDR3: CATRDGHVRYKKLF. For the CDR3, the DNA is TGTGCCACCCGGGACGGGCACGTAAGGTATAAGAAACTCTTT.

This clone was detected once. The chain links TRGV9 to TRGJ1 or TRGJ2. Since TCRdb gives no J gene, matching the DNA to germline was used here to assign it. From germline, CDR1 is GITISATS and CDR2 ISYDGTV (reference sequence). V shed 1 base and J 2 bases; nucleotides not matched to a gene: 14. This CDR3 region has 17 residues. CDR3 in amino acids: CALWEVYLRADYYKKLF. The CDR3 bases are TGTGCCTTGTGGGAGGTTTATTTGAGGGCCGATTATTATAAGAAACTCTTT.

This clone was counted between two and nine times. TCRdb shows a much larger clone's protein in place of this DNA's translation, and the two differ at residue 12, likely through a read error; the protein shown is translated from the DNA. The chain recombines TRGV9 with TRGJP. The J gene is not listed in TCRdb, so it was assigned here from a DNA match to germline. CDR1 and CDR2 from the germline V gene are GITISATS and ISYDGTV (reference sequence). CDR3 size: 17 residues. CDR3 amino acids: CALWEVLQELGEKIKVF. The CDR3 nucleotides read TGTGCCTTGTGGGAGGTCCTCCAAGAGTTGGGCGAAAAAATCAAGGTATTT.

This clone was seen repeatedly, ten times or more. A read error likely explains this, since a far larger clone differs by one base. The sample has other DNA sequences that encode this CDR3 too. The CDR3 reads CALWEASLPYYKKLF. In nucleotides, the CDR3 is TGTGCCTTGTGGGAGGCAAGCCTCCCCTATTATAAGAAACTCTTT. The chain employs TRGV9 and TRGJ1 or TRGJ2. CDR1 is GITISATS, CDR2 ISYDGTV, per germline (reference sequence). This CDR3 region has 15 residues. The J segment lost 4 bases and the V segment lost 2 bases, leaving 11 bases of the junction unmatched.

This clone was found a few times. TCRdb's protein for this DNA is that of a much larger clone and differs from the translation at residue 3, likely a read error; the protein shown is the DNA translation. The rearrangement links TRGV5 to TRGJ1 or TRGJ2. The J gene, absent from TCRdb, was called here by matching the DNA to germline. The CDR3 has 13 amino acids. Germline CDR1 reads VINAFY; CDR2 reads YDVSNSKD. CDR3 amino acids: CAAWDLTGYKKLF. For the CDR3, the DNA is TGTGCCGCCTGGGACCTAACGGGGTATAAGAAACTCTTT.

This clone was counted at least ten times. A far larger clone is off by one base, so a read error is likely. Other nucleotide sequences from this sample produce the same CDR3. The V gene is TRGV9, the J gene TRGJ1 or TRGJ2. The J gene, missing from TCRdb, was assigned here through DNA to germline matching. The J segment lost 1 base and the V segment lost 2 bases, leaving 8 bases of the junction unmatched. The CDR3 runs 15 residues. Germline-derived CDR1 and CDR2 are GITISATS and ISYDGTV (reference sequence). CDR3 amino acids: CALWEAYRNYYKKLF. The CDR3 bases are TGTGCCTTGTGGGAGGCATACCGAAATTATTATAAGAAACTCTTT.

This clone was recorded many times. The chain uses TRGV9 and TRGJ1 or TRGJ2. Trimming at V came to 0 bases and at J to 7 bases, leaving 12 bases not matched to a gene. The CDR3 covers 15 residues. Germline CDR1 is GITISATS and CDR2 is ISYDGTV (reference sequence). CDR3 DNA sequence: TGTGCCTTGTGGGAGGTGCTGGGTCCAGGATATAAGAAACTCTTT. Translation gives CALWEVLGPGYKKLF.